In this sample, the clone carrying this T cell receptor beta chain turned up a few times. The CDR3 is made up of 15 amino acids. CDR1 and CDR2 (germline): SGHTA, FQGTGA. V gave up 3 bases and J gave up 7 bases, with 13 bases separating them. TCRdb independently ran MiXCR on the RT-PCR reads; one entry per CDR3 protein. This table has hundreds of thousands of distinct CDR3 sequences, 14% appearing once. Material: memory CD4+ T cells from blood. The source of this sequence is a female donor in good health, serving as a healthy control. The gene calls are TRBV7-3 and TRBJ1-6, with a tentative D call TRBD1 (5 bases). For the CDR3, the DNA is TGTGCCAGCAGCTTCGACCGAAGGACAAATTCACCCCTCCACTTT. It is translated as CASSFDRRTNSPLHF.